Following are 25 T cell receptor beta chains from one sample sequenced in a study of blood T cells in healthy people across ages. Primers used in a second PCR of roughly 7 to 12 cycles were a sample-barcoded 5' primer and a J-beta primer mix. One entry per CDR3 protein, called by TCRdb with MiXCR from the 5' RACE reads. The sample includes 1,300,000 or so distinct CDR3 sequences, 55% to 75% of them seen just once. Sequencing input: blood. These receptors all come from a man between 18 and 35 years old in good health.

The V call is TRBV10-3, the J call TRBJ2-3, with D maybe TRBD2 (7 bases). V was trimmed by 10 bases and J by 5 bases, leaving 16 bases between them. Germline CDR1 ENHRY, CDR2 SYGVKD. This CDR3 spans 13 amino acids. The CDR3 DNA sequence: TGTGCCAGCAGGGGAGGGGAAGGAGATACGCAGTATTTT. Translated, it gives CASRGGEGDTQYF.

The V and J genes are TRBV9 and TRBJ2-1, with 9 bases lining up with TRBD2. The germline V gene encodes CDR1 SGDLS and CDR2 YYNGEE. The CDR3 sequence is 15 residues long. The trim removed 4 bases at V and 7 bases at J, leaving 9 bases unmatched. The CDR3: CASSPRGGVRNEQFF. The DNA for the CDR3 is TGTGCCAGCAGCCCGCGGGGGGGCGTTAGAAATGAGCAGTTCTTC.

The gene calls are TRBV12-3 or TRBV12-4 and TRBJ2-3, with 7 bases fitting TRBD1. V gave up 6 bases and J gave up 1 base; unmatched junction bases: 7. The CDR3 sequence is 15 residues long. The DNA of the CDR3 is TGTGCCAGCAGCTTCGACAGGGACGGCACAGATACGCAGTATTTT. This encodes CASSFDRDGTDTQYF.

This chain links TRBV4-1 with TRBJ1-2, with a tentative D call TRBD1 (6 bases). Trimming removed 4 bases from V and 2 bases from J, with 14 bases in between. Germline V lookup: CDR1 MGHRA, CDR2 YSYEKL. This CDR3 is built from 15 residues. The CDR3 here is CASSPDGGANYGYTF. The DNA for the CDR3 is TGCGCCAGCAGCCCCGACGGGGGGGCCAACTATGGCTACACCTTC.

This clonotype came up a few times. The V and J genes are TRBV20-1 and TRBJ2-4, with TRBD1 matching 7 bases. The V gene end was trimmed by 0 bases and the J gene end by 3 bases; junction bases not matched to a gene: 11. The CDR3 is made up of 17 amino acids. Germline CDR1 and CDR2: DFQATT and SNEGSKA (reference sequence). The CDR3 DNA reads as TGCAGTGCTAGAGAAGAGGGGACAGTTCCGGGCAAAAACATTCAGTACTTC. Protein sequence: CSAREEGTVPGKNIQYF.

This rearrangement joins TRBV5-1 to TRBJ2-7; 8 nucleotides align to TRBD1. CDR3 length equals 16 residues. The trim removed 3 bases at V and 1 base at J, leaving 9 bases unmatched. Looked up from germline, CDR1 is SGHRS and CDR2 is YFSETQ. The CDR3 DNA is TGCGCCAGCAGCTCCTCGACAGGGGTGTGGTCCTACGAGCAGTACTTC. Its protein product is CASSSSTGVWSYEQYF.

This clonotype was seen a handful of times. The V and J genes are TRBV9 and TRBJ2-7; D call uncertain. The V end was cut by 0 bases, the J end by 5 bases, with 9 bases between. CDR1 and CDR2 (germline): SGDLS, YYNGEE. The CDR3 is 13 residues long. CDR3 sequence reads: CASSVGVTNEQYF. In DNA, the CDR3 is TGTGCCAGCAGCGTAGGAGTTACCAACGAGCAGTACTTC.

A few counts support this clonotype. V is TRBV3-1 and J is TRBJ1-2, with 11 bases lining up with TRBD1. From germline, CDR1 is LGHDT and CDR2 YNNKEL (reference sequence). V was pared by 1 base and J by 7 bases, with 11 bases of the junction left unmatched. The CDR3 consists of 17 residues. The CDR3 sequence is CASSQVTSGQGARGYTF. CDR3 sequence (DNA): TGTGCCAGCAGCCAAGTTACCTCCGGACAGGGGGCGCGTGGCTACACCTTC.

This clonotype was seen more than once but under ten times. In nucleotides, the CDR3 is TGCAGTGCTAGAGATTGGACAGGGGATAACAATGAGCAGTTCTTC. This translates into CSARDWTGDNNEQFF. The V and J genes are TRBV20-1 and TRBJ2-1, with 9 bases aligning to TRBD1. The CDR3 spans 15 residues. Germline V gene sequence: CDR1 DFQATT, CDR2 SNEGSKA (reference sequence). V shed 0 bases, J shed 5 bases, and the junction held 5 bases outside the gene matches.

The chain is built from TRBV28 and TRBJ2-2; no clear D gene. CDR1 is MDHEN, CDR2 SYDVKM, per germline. Trimming stripped 5 bases from V and 0 bases from J, with 10 bases between. CDR3 length: 15 amino acids. The CDR3 sequence is CASSPLGSNTGELFF. CDR3 sequence (DNA): TGTGCCAGCAGTCCATTAGGTTCGAACACCGGGGAGCTGTTTTTT.

The J gene is TRBJ2-2, the V gene TRBV12-3 or TRBV12-4; possibly TRBD1 for D (6 bases). Trimming stripped 2 bases from V and 6 bases from J, with 10 bases between. The CDR3 length is 14 residues. CDR3: CASSLPNRAGELFF. CDR3 bases: TGTGCCAGCAGTTTACCGAACAGGGCCGGGGAGCTGTTTTTT.

The J gene is TRBJ2-7, the V gene TRBV4-1, with 9 bases matching TRBD2. V was pared by 4 bases and J by 5 bases, with 9 bases of the junction left unmatched. The CDR3 is 15 residues long. Germline CDR1 reads MGHRA; CDR2 reads YSYEKL. In DNA, the CDR3 is TGCGCCAGCAGCCCCCATGCGGGGGGGTTCAACGAGCAGTACTTC. The encoded protein is CASSPHAGGFNEQYF.

This clonotype was seen a few times. This chain joins TRBV10-3 and TRBJ2-1; 16 nucleotides match TRBD2. This CDR3 is 15 amino acids long. CDR1 ENHRY and CDR2 SYGVKD come from the germline V gene. V lost 10 bases, J lost 10 bases, and 10 bases stayed unmatched. The CDR3 region is CATETGTSGGDEQFF. DNA of the CDR3: TGTGCCACGGAAACCGGGACTAGCGGGGGGGACGAGCAGTTCTTC.

This clonotype showed up many times. This chain connects TRBV29-1 to TRBJ2-1; TRBD2 matches 10 bases. The V segment lost 5 bases and the J segment 11 bases; nucleotides outside the gene matches: 9. Germline CDR1 is SQVTM and CDR2 is ANQGSEA. This CDR3 has 13 residues. The CDR3 nucleotides read TGCAGCGTTAAGGTACTAGCGGGATTACAGCAGTTCTTC. This codes for CSVKVLAGLQQFF.

The chain uses TRBV4-1 and TRBJ2-4, with 8 positions matching TRBD1. TRBJ2-7 explains the end of the DNA better; the J call may be wrong. The CDR3 runs to 16 residues. The germline gives CDR1 MGHRA, CDR2 YSYEKL. The CDR3 here is CASSQQGQGLDYEQYF. The CDR3 bases are TGCGCCAGCAGTCAGCAAGGACAGGGTCTCGATTACGAGCAGTACTTC.

This clonotype has only a few counts. The J gene is TRBJ1-4, the V gene TRBV7-6, with TRBD1 identical over 8 bases. This CDR3 has 15 amino acids. After removal of 5 bases from V and 5 bases from J, the junction contained 7 bases not matched to a gene. Germline V gene sequence: CDR1 SGHVS, CDR2 FNYEAQ. The CDR3 spells CASSTSRGQNEKLFF. In nucleotides, the CDR3 is TGTGCCAGCAGCACTAGCAGGGGGCAGAATGAAAAACTGTTTTTT.

The chain joins TRBV20-1 to TRBJ2-1, with TRBD2 matching over 10 bases. V lost 0 bases to trimming and J lost 7 bases; unmatched junction nucleotides: 12. Germline values: CDR1 DFQATT, CDR2 SNEGSKA (reference sequence). The CDR3 has 17 amino acids. CDR3 nucleotides: TGCAGTGCTAGAGATCGTCCTAGCGGGAGAATAAAAAATGAGCAGTTCTTC. This encodes CSARDRPSGRIKNEQFF.

The gene calls are TRBV20-1 and TRBJ2-7, with D unclear. CDR1 is DFQATT, CDR2 SNEGSKA, per germline (reference sequence). Between the trimmed V and J ends, which lost 2 bases and 4 bases, there was a span of 15 bases. This CDR3 is 14 amino acids long. Here the CDR3 DNA reads TGCAGTGCTAGACTATCTGGGCTCTATTACGAGCAGTACTTC. Translating it yields CSARLSGLYYEQYF.

The rearrangement uses TRBV6-1 and TRBJ2-4; 9 positions match TRBD2. The DNA matches TRBJ2-7 better at its end, which makes the J call doubtful. CDR3 length: 15 residues. Germline V gene data show CDR1 as MNHNS and CDR2 as SASEGT. This chain's CDR3 is CASSEALAGADEQYF. The DNA for the CDR3 is TGTGCCAGCAGTGAAGCCTTAGCGGGAGCGGACGAGCAGTACTTC.

The chain carries TRBV20-1 and TRBJ2-1, with D possibly being TRBD1 (6 bases). This CDR3 contains 13 residues. Germline loops: CDR1 DFQATT, CDR2 SNEGSKA (reference sequence). The V and J ends lost 6 bases and 1 base respectively, with 10 bases between them. CDR3 amino acids: CSARTESYNEQFF. In DNA, the CDR3 is TGCAGTGCGAGGACAGAATCCTACAATGAGCAGTTCTTC.

The V call is TRBV6-7, the J call TRBJ1-1, with 8 bases fitting TRBD1. TRBV6-7 is treated as an ORF (open reading frame) with a function not yet certain. The CDR3 contains 13 residues. With 5 bases clipped from V and 7 bases from J, the junction kept 6 bases outside the gene matches. Written as DNA, the CDR3 is TGTGCCAGCAGTGGGACAGGAGGACTTGAAGCTTTCTTT. Protein: CASSGTGGLEAFF.

This clonotype was observed a few times. The chain has TRBV29-1 and TRBJ2-1, with TRBD2 identical over 9 bases. CDR1 SQVTM and CDR2 ANQGSEA come from the germline V gene. The CDR3 extends over 18 amino acids. Trimming at V came to 0 bases and at J to 7 bases, leaving 16 bases not matched to a gene. The CDR3, as DNA: TGCAGCGTTGAAGATATGAAGATTGGGGGACTAGCCCCTAATGAGCAGTTCTTC. It specifies CSVEDMKIGGLAPNEQFF.

V gene TRBV10-3 combines with J gene TRBJ2-1; D is unresolved. Trimming took 4 bases from V and 9 from J, leaving 16 bases between them. Germline loops: CDR1 ENHRY, CDR2 SYGVKD. The CDR3 extends over 14 amino acids. The CDR3 DNA sequence: TGTGCCATCAGTGTAAGGTTCCTGACGGGTGAGCAGTTCTTC. It is translated as CAISVRFLTGEQFF.

The CDR3: CASGPGWEQYF. As DNA, the CDR3 is TGTGCCAGCGGTCCGGGGTGGGAGCAGTACTTC. The chain employs TRBV27 and TRBJ2-7; TRBD2 might be the D (5 bases). Deletions cut 8 bases from V and 7 bases from J, with 12 bases between. CDR3 length: 11 residues. Germline-derived CDR1 and CDR2 are MNHEY and SMNVEV (reference sequence).

V gene TRBV5-4 combines with J gene TRBJ2-5; 9 nucleotides match TRBD2. This CDR3 has 18 residues. V gave up 4 bases and J gave up 5 bases; unmatched junction bases: 18. The V gene's germline CDR1 is SGHNT and CDR2 YYREEE (reference sequence). The CDR3 DNA sequence: TGTGCCAGCAGCCTCGGACTAGCGCGAGAGGGTATTCGGGAGACCCAGTACTTC. Translating it yields CASSLGLAREGIRETQYF. The variable domain in full, with the rest retrieved from reference TRBV5-4 and TRBJ2-5, is ETGVTQSPTHLIKTRGQQVTLRCSSQSGHNTVSWYQQALGQGPQFIFQYYREEENGRGNFPPRFSGLQFPNYSSELNVNALELDDSALYLCASSLGLAREGIRETQYFGPGTRLLVL.